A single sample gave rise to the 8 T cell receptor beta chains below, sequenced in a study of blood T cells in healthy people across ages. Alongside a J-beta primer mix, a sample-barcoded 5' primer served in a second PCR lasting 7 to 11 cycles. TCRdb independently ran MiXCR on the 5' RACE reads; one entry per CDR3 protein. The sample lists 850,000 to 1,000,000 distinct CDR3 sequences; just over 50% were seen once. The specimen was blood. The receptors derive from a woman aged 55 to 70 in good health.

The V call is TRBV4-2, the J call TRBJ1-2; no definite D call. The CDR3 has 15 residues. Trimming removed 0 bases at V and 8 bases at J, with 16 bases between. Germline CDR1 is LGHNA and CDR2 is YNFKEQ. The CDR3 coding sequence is TGTGCCAGCAGCCAAGATTCACACACAGACGAGGGCTACACCTTC. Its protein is CASSQDSHTDEGYTF.

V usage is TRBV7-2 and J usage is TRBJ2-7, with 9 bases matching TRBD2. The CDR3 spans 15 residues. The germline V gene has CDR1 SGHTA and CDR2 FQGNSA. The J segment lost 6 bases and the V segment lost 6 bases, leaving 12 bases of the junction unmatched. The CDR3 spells CASSPGTSKVSEQYF. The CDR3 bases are TGTGCCAGCAGTCCGGGGACTAGCAAAGTCAGCGAGCAGTACTTC.

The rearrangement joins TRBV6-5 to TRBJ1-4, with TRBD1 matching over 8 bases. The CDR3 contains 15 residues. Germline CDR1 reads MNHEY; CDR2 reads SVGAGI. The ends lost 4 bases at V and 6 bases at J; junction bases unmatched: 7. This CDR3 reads CASSSDREGDEKLFF. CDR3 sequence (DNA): TGTGCCAGCAGTTCGGACAGGGAAGGGGATGAAAAACTGTTTTTT.

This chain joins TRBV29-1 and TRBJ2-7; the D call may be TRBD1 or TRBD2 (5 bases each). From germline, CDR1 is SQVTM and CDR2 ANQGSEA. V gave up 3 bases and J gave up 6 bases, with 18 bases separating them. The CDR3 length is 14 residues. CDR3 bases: TGCAGCGTTGACACCCAGGGCTATGAGGGCGAGCAGTACTTC. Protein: CSVDTQGYEGEQYF.

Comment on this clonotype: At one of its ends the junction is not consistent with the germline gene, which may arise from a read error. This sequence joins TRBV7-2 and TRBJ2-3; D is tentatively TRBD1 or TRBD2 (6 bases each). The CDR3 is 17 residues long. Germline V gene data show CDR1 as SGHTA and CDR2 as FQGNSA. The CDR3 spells CTSSLRGAGPGADTQYF. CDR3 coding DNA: TGTACCAGCAGCTTAAGGGGGGCAGGGCCTGGAGCAGACACGCAGTATTTT.

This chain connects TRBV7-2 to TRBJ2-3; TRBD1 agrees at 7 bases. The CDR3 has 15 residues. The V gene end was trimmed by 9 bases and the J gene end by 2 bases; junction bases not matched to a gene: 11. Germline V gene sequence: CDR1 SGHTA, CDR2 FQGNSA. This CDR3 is CASSSPGQTTDTQYF. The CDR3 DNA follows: TGTGCCAGTAGTAGCCCGGGACAGACCACAGATACGCAGTATTTT.

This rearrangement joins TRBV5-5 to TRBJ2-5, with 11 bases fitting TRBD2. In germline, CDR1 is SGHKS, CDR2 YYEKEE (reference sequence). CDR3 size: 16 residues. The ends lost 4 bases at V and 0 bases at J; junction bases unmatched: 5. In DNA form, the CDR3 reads TGTGCCAGCAGCCCCACTAGCGGGAGTTACCAAGAGACCCAGTACTTC. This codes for CASSPTSGSYQETQYF. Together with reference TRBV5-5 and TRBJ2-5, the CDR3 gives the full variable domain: DAGVTQSPTHLIKTRGQQVTLRCSPISGHKSVSWYQQVLGQGPQFIFQYYEKEERGRGNFPDRFSARQFPNYSSELNVNALLLGDSALYLCASSPTSGSYQETQYFGPGTRLLVL.

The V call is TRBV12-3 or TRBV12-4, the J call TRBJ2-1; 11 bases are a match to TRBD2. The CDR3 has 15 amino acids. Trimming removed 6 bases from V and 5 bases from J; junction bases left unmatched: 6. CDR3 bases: TGTGCCAGCAGACTAGGACTAGCGGGTAACAATGAGCAGTTCTTC. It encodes CASRLGLAGNNEQFF.